The 5 T cell receptor beta chains below all came from one sample that was sequenced in a study of blood T cell repertoires in COVID-19 (dated by TCRdb to between 2020 and 2021). Library preparation was by the immunoSEQ multiplex PCR assay. The immuneACCESS repertoire file appears here via TCRdb, limited to in-frame rearrangements. These files lack a portion of the clones; in checked studies, under half of the deficit traces to unresolved V genes, and the cause of the others is not known. In this sample the table shows around 99,000 clones, just under 90% of which occur a single time. About 1.1% of the sample is held by the ten biggest clonotypes. The sequencing sample was made of peripheral blood. The receptor set was obtained from a human donor in a cohort sampled during active COVID-19.

This chain uses TRBV7-2 with TRBJ2-7, with 7 bases that match TRBD2. The germline gives CDR1 SGHTA, CDR2 FQGNSA. The CDR3 runs to 15 residues. The V gene end was trimmed by 4 bases and the J gene end by 4 bases; junction bases not matched to a gene: 10. CDR3 DNA: TGTGCCAGCAGCTCGAGGGCGGGAGTTAAGTACGAGCAGTACTTC. This gives the protein CASSSRAGVKYEQYF.

The chain is built from TRBV11-2 and TRBJ2-1; tentatively, D is TRBD2 (6 bases). Trimming cost V 0 bases and J 8 bases, with 17 bases left between them. The CDR3 is made up of 16 amino acids. Germline V gene lookup returns CDR1 SGHAT and CDR2 FQNNGV. CDR3 nucleotide sequence: TGTGCCAGCAGCTTAGATGTCGGGGGAGTCATAGATGAGCAGTTCTTC. It yields the protein CASSLDVGGVIDEQFF.

This clone was counted once. The genes are TRBV6-2 or TRBV6-3 and TRBJ1-1; D might be TRBD1 (5 bases). The CDR3 has 15 residues. V was cut by 6 bases and J by 1 base, with 15 bases left in between. Germline V gene data show CDR1 as MNHEY and CDR2 as SVGEGT. Written as DNA, the CDR3 is TGTGCCAGCAGCGTTACATGGGGCTGGAACACTGAAGCTTTCTTT. Translating it yields CASSVTWGWNTEAFF.

V and J are TRBV29-1 and TRBJ2-2; D not resolved. Trimming cost V 4 bases and J 3 bases, with 3 bases left between them. Germline V CDR1 and CDR2: SQVTM, ANQGSEA. There are 11 residues in the CDR3. CDR3 amino acids: CSVADTGELFF. The CDR3 DNA is TGCAGCGTTGCGGACACCGGGGAGCTGTTTTTT.

The chain carries TRBV28 and TRBJ1-1; a possible D gene is TRBD1 (6 bases). V lost 4 bases and J lost 2, with 17 bases in between. The CDR3 loop spans 16 amino acids. Germline V gene sequence: CDR1 MDHEN, CDR2 SYDVKM. CDR3 protein: CASSSAGGQRNTEAFF. The DNA for the CDR3 is TGTGCCAGCAGTTCGGCGGGGGGGCAGAGAAACACTGAAGCTTTCTTT.